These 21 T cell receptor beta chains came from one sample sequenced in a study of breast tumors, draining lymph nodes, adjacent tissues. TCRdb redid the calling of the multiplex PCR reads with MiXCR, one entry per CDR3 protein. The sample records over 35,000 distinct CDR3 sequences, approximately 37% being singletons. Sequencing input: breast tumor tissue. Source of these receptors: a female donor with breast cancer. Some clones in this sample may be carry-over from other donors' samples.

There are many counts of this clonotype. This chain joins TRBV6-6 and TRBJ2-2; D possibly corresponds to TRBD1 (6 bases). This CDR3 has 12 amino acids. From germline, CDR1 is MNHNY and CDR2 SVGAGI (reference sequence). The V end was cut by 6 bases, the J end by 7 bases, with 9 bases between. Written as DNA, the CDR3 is TGTGCCAGCAGCCAGGGGCACGGGGAGCTGTTTTTT. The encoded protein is CASSQGHGELFF.

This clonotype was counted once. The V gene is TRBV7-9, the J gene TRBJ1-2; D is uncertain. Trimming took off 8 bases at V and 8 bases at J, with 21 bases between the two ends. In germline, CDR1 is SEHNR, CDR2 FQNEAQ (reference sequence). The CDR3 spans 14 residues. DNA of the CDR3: TGTGCCAGCTCCCCTACCACTGCCGCTATGGGCTACACCTTC. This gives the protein CASSPTTAAMGYTF.

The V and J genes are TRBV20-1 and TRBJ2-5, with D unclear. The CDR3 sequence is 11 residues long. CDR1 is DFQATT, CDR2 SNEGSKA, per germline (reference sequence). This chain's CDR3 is CSLQYQETQYF. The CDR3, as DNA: TGCAGCTTGCAGTACCAAGAGACCCAGTACTTC.

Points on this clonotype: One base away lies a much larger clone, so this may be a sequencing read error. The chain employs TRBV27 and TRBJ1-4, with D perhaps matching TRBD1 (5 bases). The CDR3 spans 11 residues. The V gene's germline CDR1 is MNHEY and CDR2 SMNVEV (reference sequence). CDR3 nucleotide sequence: TGTGTCAGCAGTCGGGGGGGAAAACTGTTTTTT. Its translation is CVSSRGGKLFF.

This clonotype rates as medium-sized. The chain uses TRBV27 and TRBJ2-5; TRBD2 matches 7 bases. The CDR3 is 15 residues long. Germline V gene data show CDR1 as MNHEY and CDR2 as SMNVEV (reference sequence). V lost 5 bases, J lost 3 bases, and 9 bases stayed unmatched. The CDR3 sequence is CASSPRTRFEETQYF. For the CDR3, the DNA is TGTGCCAGCAGTCCCAGGACTAGATTTGAAGAGACCCAGTACTTC.

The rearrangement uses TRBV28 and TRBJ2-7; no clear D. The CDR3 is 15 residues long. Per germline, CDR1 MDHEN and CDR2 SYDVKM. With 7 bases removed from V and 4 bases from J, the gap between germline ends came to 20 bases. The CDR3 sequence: CASIPQRSFKYEQYF. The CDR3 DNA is TGTGCCAGCATCCCGCAGAGATCCTTCAAATACGAGCAGTACTTC.

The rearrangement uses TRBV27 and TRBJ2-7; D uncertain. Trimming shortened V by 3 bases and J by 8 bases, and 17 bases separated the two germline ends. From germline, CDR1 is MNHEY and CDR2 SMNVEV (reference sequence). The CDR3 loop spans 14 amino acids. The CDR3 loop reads CASSFATTPGKQYF. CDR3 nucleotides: TGTGCCAGCAGTTTCGCGACCACCCCTGGGAAGCAGTACTTC.

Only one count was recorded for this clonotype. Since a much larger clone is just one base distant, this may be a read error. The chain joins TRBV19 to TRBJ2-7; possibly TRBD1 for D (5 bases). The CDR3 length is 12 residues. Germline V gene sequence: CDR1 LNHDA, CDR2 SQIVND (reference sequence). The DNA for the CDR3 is TGTACCAGTAGTGGGGCGAAGTGGGAGCAGTACTTC. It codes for CTSSGAKWEQYF.

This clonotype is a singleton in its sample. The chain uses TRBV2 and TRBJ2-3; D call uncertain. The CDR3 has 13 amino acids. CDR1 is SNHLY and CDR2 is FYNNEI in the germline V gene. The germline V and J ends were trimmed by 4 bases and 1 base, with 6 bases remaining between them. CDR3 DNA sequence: TGTGCCAGCAGTGTCCTAGGCACAGATACGCAGTATTTT. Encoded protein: CASSVLGTDTQYF.

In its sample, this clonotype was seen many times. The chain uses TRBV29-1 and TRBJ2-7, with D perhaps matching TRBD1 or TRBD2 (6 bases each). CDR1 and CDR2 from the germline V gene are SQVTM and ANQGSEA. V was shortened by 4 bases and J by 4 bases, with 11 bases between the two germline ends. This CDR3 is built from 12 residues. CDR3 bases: TGCAGCGTTGGTGGCGGGACATACGAGCAGTACTTC. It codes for CSVGGGTYEQYF.

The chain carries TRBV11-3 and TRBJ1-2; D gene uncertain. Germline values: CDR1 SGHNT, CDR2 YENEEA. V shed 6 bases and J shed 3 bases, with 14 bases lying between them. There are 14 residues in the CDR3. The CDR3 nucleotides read TGTGCCAGCAGTTTGGCAGAATTGGACTATGGCTACACCTTC. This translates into CASSLAELDYGYTF.

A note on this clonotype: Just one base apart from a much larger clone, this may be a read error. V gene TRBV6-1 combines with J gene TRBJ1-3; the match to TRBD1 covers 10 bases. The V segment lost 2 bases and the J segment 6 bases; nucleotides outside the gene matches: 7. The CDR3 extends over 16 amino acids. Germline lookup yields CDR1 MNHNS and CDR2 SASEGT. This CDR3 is CASSERQGALVNTIYF. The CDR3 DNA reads TGTGCCAGCAGTGAAAGACAGGGGGCTTTAGTAAACACCATATATTTT.

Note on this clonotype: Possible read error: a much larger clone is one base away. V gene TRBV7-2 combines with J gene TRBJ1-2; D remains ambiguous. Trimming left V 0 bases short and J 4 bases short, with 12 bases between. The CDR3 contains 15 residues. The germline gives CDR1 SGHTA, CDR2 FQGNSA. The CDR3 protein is CASSLALSDVYGYTF. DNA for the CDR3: TGTGCCAGCAGCTTAGCGCTGTCAGACGTCTATGGCTACACCTTC.

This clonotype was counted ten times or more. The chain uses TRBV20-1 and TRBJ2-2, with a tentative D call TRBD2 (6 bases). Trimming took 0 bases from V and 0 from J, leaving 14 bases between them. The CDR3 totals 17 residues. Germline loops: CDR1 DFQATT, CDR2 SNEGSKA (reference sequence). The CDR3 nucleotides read TGCAGTGCTAGAGATTGGGTTGGACTATCGAACACCGGGGAGCTGTTTTTT. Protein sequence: CSARDWVGLSNTGELFF.

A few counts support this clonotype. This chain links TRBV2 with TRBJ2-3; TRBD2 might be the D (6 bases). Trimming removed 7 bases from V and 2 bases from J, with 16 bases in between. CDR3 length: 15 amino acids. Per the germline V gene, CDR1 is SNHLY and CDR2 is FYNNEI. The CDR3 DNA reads TGTGCCAGCATGGGACTCGAGACTTCCACAGATACGCAGTATTTT. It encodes CASMGLETSTDTQYF.

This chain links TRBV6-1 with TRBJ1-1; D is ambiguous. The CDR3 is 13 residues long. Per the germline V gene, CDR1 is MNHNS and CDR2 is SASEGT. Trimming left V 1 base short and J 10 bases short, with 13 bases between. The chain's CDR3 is CASSEGAGPRAFF. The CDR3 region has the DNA TGTGCCAGCAGTGAAGGGGCCGGGCCCCGAGCTTTCTTT.

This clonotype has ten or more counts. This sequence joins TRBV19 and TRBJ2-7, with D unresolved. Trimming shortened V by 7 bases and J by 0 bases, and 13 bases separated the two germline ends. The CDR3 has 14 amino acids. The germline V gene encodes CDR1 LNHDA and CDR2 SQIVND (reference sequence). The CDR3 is CASIIPPSSYEQYF. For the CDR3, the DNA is TGTGCCAGTATTATCCCTCCAAGCTCCTACGAGCAGTACTTC.

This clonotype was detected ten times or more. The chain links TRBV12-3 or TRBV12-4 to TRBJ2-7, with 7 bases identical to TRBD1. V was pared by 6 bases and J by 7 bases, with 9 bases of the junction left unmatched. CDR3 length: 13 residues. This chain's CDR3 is CASRRQGTGEQYF. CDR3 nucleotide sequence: TGTGCCAGCAGGCGACAGGGTACTGGGGAGCAGTACTTC.

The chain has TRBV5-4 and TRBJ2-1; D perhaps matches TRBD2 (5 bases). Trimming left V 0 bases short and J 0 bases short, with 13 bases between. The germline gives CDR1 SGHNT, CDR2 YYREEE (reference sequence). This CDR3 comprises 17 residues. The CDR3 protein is CASSLAPGKSSYNEQFF. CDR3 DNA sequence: TGTGCCAGCAGCTTGGCCCCCGGGAAAAGCTCCTACAATGAGCAGTTCTTC.

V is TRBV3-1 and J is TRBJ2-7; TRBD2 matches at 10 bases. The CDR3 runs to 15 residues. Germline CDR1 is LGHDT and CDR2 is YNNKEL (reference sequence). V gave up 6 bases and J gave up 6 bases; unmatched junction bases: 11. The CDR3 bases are TGTGCCAGCAGTCCCAGCGGGAGGGCCGTTGGCGAGCAGTACTTC. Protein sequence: CASSPSGRAVGEQYF.

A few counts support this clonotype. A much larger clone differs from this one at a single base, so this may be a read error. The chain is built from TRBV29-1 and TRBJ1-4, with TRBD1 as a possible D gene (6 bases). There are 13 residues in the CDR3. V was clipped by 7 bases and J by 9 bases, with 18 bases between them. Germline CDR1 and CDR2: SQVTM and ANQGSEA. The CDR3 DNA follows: TGCAGCGCGGTTGAGTTACAGGGACAAAAACTGTTTTTT. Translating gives CSAVELQGQKLFF.